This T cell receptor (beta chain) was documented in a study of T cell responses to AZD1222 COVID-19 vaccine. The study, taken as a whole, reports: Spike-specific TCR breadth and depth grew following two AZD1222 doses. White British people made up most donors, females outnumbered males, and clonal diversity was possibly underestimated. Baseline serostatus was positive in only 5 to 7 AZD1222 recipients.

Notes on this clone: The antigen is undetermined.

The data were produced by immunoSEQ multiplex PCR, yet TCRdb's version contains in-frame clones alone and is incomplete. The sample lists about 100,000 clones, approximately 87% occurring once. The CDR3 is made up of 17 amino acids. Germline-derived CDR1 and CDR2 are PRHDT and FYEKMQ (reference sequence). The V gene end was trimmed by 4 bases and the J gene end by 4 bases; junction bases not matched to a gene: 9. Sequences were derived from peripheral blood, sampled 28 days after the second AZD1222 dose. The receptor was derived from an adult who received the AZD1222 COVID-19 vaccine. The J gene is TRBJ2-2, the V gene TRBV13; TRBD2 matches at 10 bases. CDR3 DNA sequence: TGTGCCAGCAGCTCACGAGCGGGAGGGCGCTTCACCGGGGAGCTGTTTTTT. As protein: CASSSRAGGRFTGELFF.